This paragraph covers one T cell receptor beta chain sequence. Authors' analysis steps: Amplification from reference gene primers served as the basis for estimated nucleated cell counts. The data were produced by immunoSEQ multiplex PCR, yet TCRdb's version contains in-frame clones alone and is incomplete. V and J calls plus clone size are reproduced from that table; the DNA served to infer D and trimming. The sample shows under 200,000 clones, more than 75% of them seen only once. This sample was included in a study of blood T cell repertoires in COVID-19. As for the study in general: Samples representing acute and convalescent COVID-19 were sourced from the United States, Italy and Spain. T cells, B-cell-depleted T cells, or PBMCs provided the cDNA or gDNA that served as material.

V lost 4 bases to trimming and J lost 7 bases, with 5 bases between them. The CDR3 loop spans 11 amino acids. Germline V gene lookup returns CDR1 LNHDA and CDR2 SQIVND (reference sequence). The sequencing sample was made of peripheral blood. The receptor's source is a woman of 80 years or more with COVID-19, enrolled during active disease. The chain joins TRBV19 to TRBJ2-1, with D uncertain. Here the CDR3 DNA reads TGTGCCAGTAGTACCGTTAATGAGCAGTTCTTC. Protein: CASSTVNEQFF.